Following are 21 T cell receptor beta chains from one sample sequenced in a study of T cells after yellow fever vaccination. TCRdb reprocessed the 5' RACE reads via MiXCR and lists one record per CDR3 protein. Of about 160,000 distinct CDR3 sequences listed, 6% to 7.5% were seen once; the top ten hold 2.5%. The specimen was CD4+ T cells sorted from PBMCs, collected less than 6 days after the first yellow fever vaccination. These TCRs come from a man aged 18 to 29 who received the YFV17D yellow fever vaccine.

This clonotype was counted only a few times. The chain is built from TRBV6-5 and TRBJ1-6; 9 bases map to TRBD1. The CDR3 runs 15 residues. Losses at the gene ends were 6 bases for V and 6 bases for J; bases not matched to a gene: 6. CDR1 is MNHEY and CDR2 is SVGAGI in the germline V gene. The CDR3 protein is CASSWDRELNSPLHF. The CDR3 DNA is TGTGCCAGCAGCTGGGACAGGGAACTTAATTCACCCCTCCACTTT.

The chain carries TRBV7-2 and TRBJ2-7; D may be TRBD1 (6 bases). Trimming stripped 1 base from V and 4 bases from J, with 11 bases between. The CDR3 is made up of 14 amino acids. Germline values: CDR1 SGHTA, CDR2 FQGNSA. CDR3 loop: CASSLVTGHYEQYF. As DNA, the CDR3 is TGTGCCAGCAGCTTAGTTACAGGGCATTACGAGCAGTACTTC.

CDR3 amino acids: CASRGTIDSPLHF. The CDR3 DNA is TGTGCCAGCAGGGGGACGATCGACTCACCCCTCCACTTT. V gene TRBV7-3 combines with J gene TRBJ1-6, with D maybe TRBD1 (5 bases). The V end was cut by 6 bases, the J end by 10 bases, with 13 bases between. This CDR3 is built from 13 residues. Germline values: CDR1 SGHTA, CDR2 FQGTGA.

This clonotype was seen ten or more times. The DNA of the CDR3 is TGCGCCAGCAGCTTGCAGAACACCGGGGAGCTGTTTTTT. Its protein product is CASSLQNTGELFF. The chain recombines TRBV5-1 with TRBJ2-2; D is ambiguous. This CDR3 comprises 13 residues. The germline gives CDR1 SGHRS, CDR2 YFSETQ. V was clipped by 1 base and J by 1 base, with 2 bases between them. Based on the CDR3 plus reference TRBV5-1 and TRBJ2-2, the full variable domain is KAGVTQTPRYLIKTRGQQVTLSCSPISGHRSVSWYQQTPGQGLQFLFEYFSETQRNKGNFPGRFSGRQFSNSRSEMNVSTLELGDSALYLCASSLQNTGELFFGEGSRLTVL.

This clonotype was seen a handful of times. V and J are TRBV5-6 and TRBJ2-5; 9 positions match TRBD1. V trimming: 1 base; J trimming: 5 bases; junction bases outside the gene matches: 12. Germline V gene sequence: CDR1 SGHDT, CDR2 YYEEEE. This CDR3 spans 17 amino acids. The DNA for the CDR3 is TGTGCCAGCAGCTTGTATGGGACAGGGCCTACAGCGGAGACCCAGTACTTC. Translated, it gives CASSLYGTGPTAETQYF.

In this sample, this clonotype turned up many times. The chain is built from TRBV7-9 and TRBJ2-6; D ambiguous. Germline V gene sequence: CDR1 SEHNR, CDR2 FQNEAQ (reference sequence). V was clipped by 11 bases and J by 0 bases, with 11 bases between them. The CDR3 loop spans 14 amino acids. The CDR3 loop reads CAAQLLSGANVLTF. CDR3 DNA: TGTGCCGCACAGCTTCTCTCTGGGGCCAACGTCCTGACTTTC.

This sequence joins TRBV7-6 and TRBJ2-1, with 7 nucleotides matching TRBD1. Trimming cost V 4 bases and J 7 bases; bases outside gene matches: 4. The CDR3 has 13 residues. CDR1 is SGHVS, CDR2 FNYEAQ, per germline. The DNA of the CDR3 is TGTGCCAGCAGCTCACAACAGGGGAATGAGCAGTTCTTC. Translating gives CASSSQQGNEQFF.

This chain uses TRBV20-1 with TRBJ2-1; TRBD2 might be the D (7 bases). The CDR3 is 16 residues long. Deletions cut 1 base from V and 8 bases from J, with 21 bases between. From germline, CDR1 is DFQATT and CDR2 SNEGSKA (reference sequence). CDR3 bases: TGCAGTGCTAGAGCCAGCGATGGGGGGGGCCGGGATGAGCAGTTCTTC. This gives the protein CSARASDGGGRDEQFF.

This clonotype was found many times. The rearrangement links TRBV7-2 to TRBJ2-7; D remains unclear. Germline CDR1 is SGHTA and CDR2 is FQGNSA. The CDR3 sequence is 11 residues long. Trimming shortened V by 2 bases and J by 5 bases, and 4 bases separated the two germline ends. The CDR3 DNA reads TGTGCCAGCAGCTTATTCCACGAGCAGTACTTC. Translation: CASSLFHEQYF.

This clonotype occurred many times. This chain links TRBV4-1 with TRBJ2-5; 10 bases are a match to TRBD1. V was pared by 0 bases and J by 5 bases, with 6 bases of the junction left unmatched. The CDR3 consists of 16 residues. Germline-derived CDR1 and CDR2 are MGHRA and YSYEKL. CDR3 amino acids: CASSQDLTGGHETQYF. Written as DNA, the CDR3 is TGCGCCAGCAGCCAAGATTTGACAGGGGGCCATGAGACCCAGTACTTC.

This clonotype was picked up many times. The chain uses TRBV24-1 and TRBJ2-3; D is unresolved. The CDR3 length is 12 residues. CDR1 is KGHDR and CDR2 is SFDVKD in the germline V gene. V gave up 4 bases and J gave up 4 bases, with 5 bases separating them. The CDR3 here is CATSEWSDTQYF. CDR3 bases: TGTGCCACCAGTGAGTGGTCAGATACGCAGTATTTT.

This clonotype came up many times. This rearrangement joins TRBV6-6 to TRBJ2-7; D unclear. Germline-derived CDR1 and CDR2 are MNHNY and SVGAGI (reference sequence). This CDR3 region has 12 residues. V gave up 2 bases and J gave up 6 bases, with 8 bases separating them. CDR3 nucleotides: TGTGCCAGCAGTTACGCACTGGGCGAGCAGTACGTC. Its translation: CASSYALGEQYV.

The chain is built from TRBV20-1 and TRBJ2-3; D unresolved. V was trimmed by 6 bases and J by 8 bases, leaving 12 bases between them. This CDR3 has 11 residues. Germline loops: CDR1 DFQATT, CDR2 SNEGSKA (reference sequence). In DNA, the CDR3 is TGCAGTGCCCGTCTGGGTATTACGCAGTATTTT. This encodes CSARLGITQYF.

This clonotype was detected a few times. V is TRBV5-1 and J is TRBJ2-6; D is uncertain. CDR1 SGHRS and CDR2 YFSETQ come from the germline V gene. Trimming removed 3 bases from V and 2 bases from J, with 6 bases in between. This CDR3 contains 14 residues. The DNA for the CDR3 is TGCGCCAGCAGCTGGGCAACTGGGGCCAACGTCCTGACTTTC. Protein: CASSWATGANVLTF.

This clonotype occurred many times. This chain uses TRBV5-1 with TRBJ1-4; possible D gene TRBD1, 5 bases. The CDR3 covers 16 residues. Germline V gives CDR1 SGHRS, CDR2 YFSETQ. V gave up 1 base and J gave up 7 bases, with 17 bases separating them. DNA of the CDR3: TGCGCCAGCAGCTTGTATCGGCGGGGCATTGGTGAAAAACTGTTTTTT. Encoded protein: CASSLYRRGIGEKLFF.

This clonotype was found a few times. V usage is TRBV3-1 and J usage is TRBJ2-7; 9 nucleotides line up with TRBD1. The V and J ends lost 8 bases and 3 bases, in that order; junction bases with no gene match: 11. Germline assignment: CDR1 LGHDT and CDR2 YNNKEL (reference sequence). This CDR3 is 15 amino acids long. CDR3 nucleotides: TGTGCCAGCGGACGGACTGACAGGGGGATCTACGAGCAGTACTTC. This sequence encodes CASGRTDRGIYEQYF.

The V and J genes are TRBV4-1 and TRBJ2-7, with 9 bases fitting TRBD1. V gave up 0 bases and J gave up 7 bases; unmatched junction bases: 10. The CDR3 is made up of 16 amino acids. Germline loops: CDR1 MGHRA, CDR2 YSYEKL. The CDR3 region is CASSQDGWDRVGEQYF. The DNA of the CDR3 is TGCGCCAGCAGCCAAGATGGGTGGGACAGGGTAGGAGAGCAGTACTTC.

This clonotype has at least ten counts. The chain is built from TRBV10-3 and TRBJ2-2, with 15 bases aligning to TRBD2. V was clipped by 10 bases and J by 4 bases; unmatched bases: 7. From germline, CDR1 is ENHRY and CDR2 SYGVKD. There are 16 residues in the CDR3. The CDR3 sequence: CATLSGLAGGTGELFF. The CDR3 DNA reads TGTGCCACTCTTTCGGGACTAGCGGGGGGCACCGGGGAGCTGTTTTTT.

The table lists this clonotype with many counts. The chain links TRBV30 to TRBJ1-6; maybe TRBD1 (5 bases). This CDR3 contains 13 residues. Germline values: CDR1 GTSNPN, CDR2 SVGIG (reference sequence). V lost 1 base, J lost 5 bases, and 6 bases lay in between. The CDR3 loop is CAWSGGDNSPLHF. CDR3 in DNA: TGTGCCTGGAGTGGGGGGGATAATTCACCCCTCCACTTT.

This clonotype was picked up many times. The gene calls are TRBV12-3 or TRBV12-4 and TRBJ1-3; TRBD1 might be the D (6 bases). This CDR3 spans 13 amino acids. V was cut by 6 bases and J by 7 bases, with 13 bases left in between. The DNA for the CDR3 is TGTGCCAGCAGGATCGGAGGGGGGAACACCATATATTTT. The encoded protein is CASRIGGGNTIYF.

The table lists this clonotype with many counts. The rearrangement links TRBV20-1 to TRBJ2-3; no reliable D call. The germline V and J ends were trimmed by 5 bases and 14 bases, with 20 bases remaining between them. CDR1 is DFQATT, CDR2 SNEGSKA, per germline (reference sequence). There are 12 residues in the CDR3. The CDR3 region has the DNA TGCAGTGCTTCCCTTACAGAGAGAGATGCGTATTTT. Translating it yields CSASLTERDAYF.